What follows are 8 T cell receptor beta chains derived from one specimen sequenced in a study of T cells in localized non-small cell lung cancer (dated by TCRdb to 2018 to 2020). The method was the immunoSEQ multiplex PCR assay. What TCRdb holds here is the immuneACCESS table cut down to in-frame rearrangements. Part of the clones is not present; checked against another copy, under half of the missing clones reflect an unresolved V gene, and the others are unexplained. A total of tens of thousands of clones appear in this sample, 85% to 90% of them only once. Together, the top ten hold 20% to 25% of the sample. Sequenced material: peripheral blood, taken before any cancer treatment. These TCRs come from a male donor older than 55 with stage III squamous cell lung carcinoma.

The CDR3 DNA sequence: TGCAGCGGTGGACAGATAAACACCGGGGAGCTGTTTTTT. This encodes CSGGQINTGELFF. The genes are TRBV29-1 and TRBJ2-2, with D possibly TRBD1 on 6 matching bases. From germline, CDR1 is SQVTM and CDR2 ANQGSEA. The CDR3 is 13 amino acids. V gave up 7 bases and J gave up 2 bases, with 11 bases separating them.

This chain joins TRBV5-1 and TRBJ1-2, with D unresolved. Looked up from germline, CDR1 is SGHRS and CDR2 is YFSETQ. This CDR3 spans 15 amino acids. The V and J ends lost 0 bases and 4 bases respectively, with 13 bases between them. Written as DNA, the CDR3 is TGCGCCAGCAGCTTGGCCGAAGGGCCGACCTATGGCTACACCTTC. This translates into CASSLAEGPTYGYTF. Full variable domain (remainder filled in from reference TRBV5-1 and TRBJ1-2): KAGVTQTPRYLIKTRGQQVTLSCSPISGHRSVSWYQQTPGQGLQFLFEYFSETQRNKGNFPGRFSGRQFSNSRSEMNVSTLELGDSALYLCASSLAEGPTYGYTFGSGTRLTVV.

This chain's CDR3 is CASRTGVNTGELFF. The CDR3 DNA sequence: TGTGCCAGCAGAACAGGGGTAAACACCGGGGAGCTGTTTTTT. The chain employs TRBV7-9 and TRBJ2-2; 7 bases agree with TRBD1. Germline assignment: CDR1 SEHNR and CDR2 FQNEAQ (reference sequence). The CDR3 runs to 14 residues. V was pared by 6 bases and J by 2 bases, with 3 bases of the junction left unmatched. The whole variable domain, filled in from reference TRBV7-9 and TRBJ2-2, reads DTGVSQNPRHKITKRGQNVTFRCDPISEHNRLYWYRQTLGQGPEFLTYFQNEAQLEKSRLLSDRFSAERPKGSFSTLEIQRTEQGDSAMYLCASRTGVNTGELFFGEGSRLTVL.

The chain carries TRBV7-2 and TRBJ2-7; the match to TRBD2 covers 8 bases. The germline V gene encodes CDR1 SGHTA and CDR2 FQGNSA. Trimming took 5 bases from V and 2 from J; bases not matched to a gene: 8. CDR3 length equals 15 residues. This chain's CDR3 is CASSLLGAGAYEQYV. DNA for the CDR3: TGTGCCAGCAGCCTCCTGGGAGCGGGGGCCTACGAGCAGTACGTC.

The genes are TRBV6-1 and TRBJ2-2, with D possibly being TRBD1 (6 bases). Germline assignment: CDR1 MNHNS and CDR2 SASEGT. The CDR3 consists of 17 residues. V lost 2 bases and J 3 bases, leaving 16 bases between the germline ends. The CDR3 region has the DNA TGTGCCAGCAGTGAACAAGGACAGTCAACTTACACCGGGGAGCTGTTTTTT. Amino acids: CASSEQGQSTYTGELFF.

This clone was recorded once. The chain employs TRBV2 and TRBJ1-4, with 10 bases fitting TRBD1. V lost 7 bases and J lost 10; bases outside the gene matches: 12. The CDR3 consists of 15 residues. Germline V gene lookup returns CDR1 SNHLY and CDR2 FYNNEI. The CDR3 nucleotides are TGTGCCAGCAATCCGGGACAGGGGTCCAGTATAAAACTGTTTTTT. This translates into CASNPGQGSSIKLFF.

The rearrangement uses TRBV28 and TRBJ1-5; possibly TRBD1 for D (5 bases). V was trimmed by 6 bases and J by 7 bases, leaving 25 bases between them. Germline V gives CDR1 MDHEN, CDR2 SYDVKM. This CDR3 spans 17 amino acids. Here the CDR3 reads CASSRRDRSRLRQPQHF. For the CDR3, the DNA is TGTGCCAGCAGCCGCCGGGACCGGAGCAGACTGAGGCAGCCCCAGCATTTT.

The genes are TRBV7-6 and TRBJ1-4, with unresolved D. This CDR3 contains 13 residues. V lost 5 bases to trimming and J lost 5 bases, with 9 bases between them. Germline assignment: CDR1 SGHVS and CDR2 FNYEAQ. The CDR3 protein is CASSPEWNEKLFF. Written as DNA, the CDR3 is TGTGCCAGCAGCCCCGAGTGGAATGAAAAACTGTTTTTT.